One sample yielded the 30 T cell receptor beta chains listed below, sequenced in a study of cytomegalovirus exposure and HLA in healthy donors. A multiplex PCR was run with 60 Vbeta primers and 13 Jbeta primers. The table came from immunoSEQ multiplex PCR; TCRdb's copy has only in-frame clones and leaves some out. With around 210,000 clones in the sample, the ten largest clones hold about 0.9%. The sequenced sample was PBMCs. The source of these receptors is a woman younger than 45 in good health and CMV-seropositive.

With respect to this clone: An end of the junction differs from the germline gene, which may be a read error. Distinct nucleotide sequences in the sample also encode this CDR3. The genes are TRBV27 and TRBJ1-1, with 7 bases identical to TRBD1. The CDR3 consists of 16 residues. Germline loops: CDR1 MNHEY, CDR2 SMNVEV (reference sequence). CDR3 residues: CASSPLPGQSTTEAFF. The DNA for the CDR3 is TGTGCCAGCAGTCCGTTGCCGGGACAGTCGACCACTGAAGCATTCTTT.

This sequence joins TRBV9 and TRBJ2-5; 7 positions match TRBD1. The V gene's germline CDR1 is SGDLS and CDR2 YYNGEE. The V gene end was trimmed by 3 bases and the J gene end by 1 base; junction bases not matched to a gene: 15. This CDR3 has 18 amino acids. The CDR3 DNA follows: TGTGCCAGCAGCGCGACGGCAGACAGGGAAGGGACCCAAGAGACCCAGTACTTC. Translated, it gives CASSATADREGTQETQYF.

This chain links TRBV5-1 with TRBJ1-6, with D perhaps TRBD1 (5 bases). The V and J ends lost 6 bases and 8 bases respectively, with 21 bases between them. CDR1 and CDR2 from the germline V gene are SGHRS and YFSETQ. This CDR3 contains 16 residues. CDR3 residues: CASKTGGSQRDSPLHF. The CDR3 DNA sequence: TGCGCCAGCAAGACGGGGGGGTCCCAAAGGGATTCACCCCTCCACTTT. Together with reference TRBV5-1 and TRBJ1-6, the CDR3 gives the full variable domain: KAGVTQTPRYLIKTRGQQVTLSCSPISGHRSVSWYQQTPGQGLQFLFEYFSETQRNKGNFPGRFSGRQFSNSRSEMNVSTLELGDSALYLCASKTGGSQRDSPLHFGNGTRLTVT.

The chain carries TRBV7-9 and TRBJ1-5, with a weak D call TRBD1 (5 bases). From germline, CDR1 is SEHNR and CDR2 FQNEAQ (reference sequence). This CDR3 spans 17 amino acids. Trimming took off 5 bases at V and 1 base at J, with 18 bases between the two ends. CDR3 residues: CASSEGGRPGSNQPQHF. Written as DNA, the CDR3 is TGTGCCAGCAGCGAGGGAGGTAGACCAGGGAGCAATCAGCCCCAGCATTTT. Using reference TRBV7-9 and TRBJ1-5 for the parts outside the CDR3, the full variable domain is DTGVSQNPRHKITKRGQNVTFRCDPISEHNRLYWYRQTLGQGPEFLTYFQNEAQLEKSRLLSDRFSAERPKGSFSTLEIQRTEQGDSAMYLCASSEGGRPGSNQPQHFGDGTRLSIL.

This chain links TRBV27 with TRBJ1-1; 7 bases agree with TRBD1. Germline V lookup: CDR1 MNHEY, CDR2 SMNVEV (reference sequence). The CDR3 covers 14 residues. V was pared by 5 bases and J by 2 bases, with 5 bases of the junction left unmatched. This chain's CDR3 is CASSLNRGNTEAFF. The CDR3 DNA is TGTGCCAGCAGTCTAAACAGGGGAAACACTGAAGCTTTCTTT.

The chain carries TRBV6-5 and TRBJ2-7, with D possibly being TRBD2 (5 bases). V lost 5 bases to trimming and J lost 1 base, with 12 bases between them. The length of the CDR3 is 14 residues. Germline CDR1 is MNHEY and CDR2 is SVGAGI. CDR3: CASSKRTGSYEQYF. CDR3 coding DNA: TGTGCCAGCAGTAAAAGGACGGGGTCCTACGAGCAGTACTTC.

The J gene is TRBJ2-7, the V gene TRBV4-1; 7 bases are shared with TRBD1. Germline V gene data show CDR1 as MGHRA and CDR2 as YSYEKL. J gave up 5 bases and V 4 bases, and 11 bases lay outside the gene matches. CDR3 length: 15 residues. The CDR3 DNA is TGCGCCAGCAGCCCGGCACCGGGACAGAACCACGAGCAGTACTTC. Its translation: CASSPAPGQNHEQYF.

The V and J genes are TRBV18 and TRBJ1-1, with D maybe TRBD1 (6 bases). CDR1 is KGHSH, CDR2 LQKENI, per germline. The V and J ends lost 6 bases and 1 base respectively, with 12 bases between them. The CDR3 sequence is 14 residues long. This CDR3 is CASSPTGANTEAFF. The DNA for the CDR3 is TGTGCCAGCTCGCCGACAGGAGCGAACACTGAAGCTTTCTTT.

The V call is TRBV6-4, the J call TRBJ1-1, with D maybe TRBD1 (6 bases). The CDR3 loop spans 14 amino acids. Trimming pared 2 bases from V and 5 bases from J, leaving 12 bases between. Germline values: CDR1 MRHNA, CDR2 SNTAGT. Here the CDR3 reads CASSDSAGETEAFF. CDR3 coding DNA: TGTGCCAGCAGTGACAGCGCAGGGGAAACTGAAGCTTTCTTT.

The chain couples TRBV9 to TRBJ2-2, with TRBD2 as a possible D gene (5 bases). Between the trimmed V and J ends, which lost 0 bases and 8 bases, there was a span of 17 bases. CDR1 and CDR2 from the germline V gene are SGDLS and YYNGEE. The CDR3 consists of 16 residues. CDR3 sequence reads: CASSVVGSALMGELFF. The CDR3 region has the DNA TGTGCCAGCAGCGTAGTAGGTAGCGCCTTAATGGGGGAGCTGTTTTTT.

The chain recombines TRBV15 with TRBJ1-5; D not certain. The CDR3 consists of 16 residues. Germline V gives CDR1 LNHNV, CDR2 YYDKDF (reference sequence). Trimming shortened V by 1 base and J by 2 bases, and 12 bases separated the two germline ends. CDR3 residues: CATSRVRVRGNQPQHF. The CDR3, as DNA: TGTGCCACCAGCAGAGTGAGGGTTAGGGGCAATCAGCCCCAGCATTTT.

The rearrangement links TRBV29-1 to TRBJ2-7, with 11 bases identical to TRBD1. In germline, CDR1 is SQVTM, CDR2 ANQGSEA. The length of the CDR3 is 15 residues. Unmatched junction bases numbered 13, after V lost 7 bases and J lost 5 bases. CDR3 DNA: TGCAGCGCGAGGGGGACAGGGGGGACCCCCAACGAGCAGTACTTC. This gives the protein CSARGTGGTPNEQYF.

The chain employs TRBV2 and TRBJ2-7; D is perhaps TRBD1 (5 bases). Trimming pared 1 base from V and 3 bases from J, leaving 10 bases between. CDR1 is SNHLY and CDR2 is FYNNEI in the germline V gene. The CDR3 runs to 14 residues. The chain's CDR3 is CASSEVAGIYEQYF. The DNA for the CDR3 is TGTGCCAGCAGTGAAGTGGCAGGGATCTACGAGCAGTACTTC.

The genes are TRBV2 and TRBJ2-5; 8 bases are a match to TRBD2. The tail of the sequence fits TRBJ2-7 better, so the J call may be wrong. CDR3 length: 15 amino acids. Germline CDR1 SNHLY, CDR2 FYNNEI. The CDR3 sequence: CASSVETSVAYEQYF. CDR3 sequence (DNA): TGTGCCAGCAGTGTGGAGACTAGCGTGGCCTACGAGCAGTACTTC.

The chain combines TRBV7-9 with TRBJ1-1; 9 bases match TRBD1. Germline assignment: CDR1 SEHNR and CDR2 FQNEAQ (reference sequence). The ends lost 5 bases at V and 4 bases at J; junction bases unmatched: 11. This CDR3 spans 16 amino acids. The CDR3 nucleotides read TGTGCCAGCAGCCCTGCCGGGACAGGGATATTCACTGAAGCTTTCTTT. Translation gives CASSPAGTGIFTEAFF.

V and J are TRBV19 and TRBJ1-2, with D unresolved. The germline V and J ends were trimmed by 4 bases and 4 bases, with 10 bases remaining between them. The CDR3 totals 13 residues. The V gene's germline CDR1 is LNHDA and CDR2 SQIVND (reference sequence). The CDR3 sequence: CASSNRRFYGYTF. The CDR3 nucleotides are TGTGCCAGTAGTAATCGCAGGTTCTATGGCTACACCTTC.

CDR3 protein: CASSDRGIDNEQFF. The CDR3 nucleotides read TGCGCCAGCAGTGATCGGGGTATCGACAATGAGCAGTTCTTC. The chain couples TRBV10-2 to TRBJ2-1; tentative D call: TRBD2 (5 bases). Germline-derived CDR1 and CDR2 are WSHSY and SAAADI. The V gene lost 3 bases and the J gene lost 5 bases, with 11 bases spanning the gap. This CDR3 has 14 amino acids.

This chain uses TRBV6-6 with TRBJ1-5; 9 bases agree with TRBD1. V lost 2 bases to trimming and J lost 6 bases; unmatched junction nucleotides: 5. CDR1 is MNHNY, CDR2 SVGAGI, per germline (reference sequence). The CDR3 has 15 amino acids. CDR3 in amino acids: CASSYDRGSGQPQHF. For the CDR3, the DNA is TGTGCCAGCAGTTACGACAGGGGGTCGGGTCAGCCCCAGCATTTT.

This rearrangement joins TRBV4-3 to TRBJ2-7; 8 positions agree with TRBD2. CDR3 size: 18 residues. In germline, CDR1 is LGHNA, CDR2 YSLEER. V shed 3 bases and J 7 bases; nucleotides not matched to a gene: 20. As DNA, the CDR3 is TGCGCCAGCAGCCAGACTCACCCCGGGACTAGAATCCTGGTTGAGCAGTACTTC. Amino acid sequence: CASSQTHPGTRILVEQYF.

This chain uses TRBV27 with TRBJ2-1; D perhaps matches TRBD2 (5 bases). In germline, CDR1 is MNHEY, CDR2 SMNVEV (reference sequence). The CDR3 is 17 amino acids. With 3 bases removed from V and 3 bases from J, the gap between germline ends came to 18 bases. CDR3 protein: CASSLILRGLLYNEQFF. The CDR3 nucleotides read TGTGCCAGCAGTTTGATTCTCCGGGGTCTCCTCTACAATGAGCAGTTCTTC.

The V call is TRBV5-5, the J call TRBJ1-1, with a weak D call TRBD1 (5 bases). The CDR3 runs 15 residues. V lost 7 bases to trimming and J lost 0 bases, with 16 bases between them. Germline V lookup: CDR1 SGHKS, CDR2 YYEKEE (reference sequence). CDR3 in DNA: TGTGCCAGCGGGATGGGGGGGACGGTGAACACTGAAGCTTTCTTT. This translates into CASGMGGTVNTEAFF. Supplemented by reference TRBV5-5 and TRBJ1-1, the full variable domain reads DAGVTQSPTHLIKTRGQQVTLRCSPISGHKSVSWYQQVLGQGPQFIFQYYEKEERGRGNFPDRFSARQFPNYSSELNVNALLLGDSALYLCASGMGGTVNTEAFFGQGTRLTVV.

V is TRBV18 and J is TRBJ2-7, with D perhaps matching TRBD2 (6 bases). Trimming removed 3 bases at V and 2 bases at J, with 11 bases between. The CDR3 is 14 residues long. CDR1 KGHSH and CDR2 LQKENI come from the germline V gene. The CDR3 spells CASSPGLQTYEQYF. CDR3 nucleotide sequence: TGTGCCAGCTCACCGGGACTCCAGACCTACGAGCAGTACTTC. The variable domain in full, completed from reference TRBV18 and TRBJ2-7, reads NAGVMQNPRHLVRRRGQEARLRCSPMKGHSHVYWYRQLPEEGLKFMVYLQKENIIDESGMPKERFSAEFPKEGPSILRIQQVVRGDSAAYFCASSPGLQTYEQYFGPGTRLTVT.

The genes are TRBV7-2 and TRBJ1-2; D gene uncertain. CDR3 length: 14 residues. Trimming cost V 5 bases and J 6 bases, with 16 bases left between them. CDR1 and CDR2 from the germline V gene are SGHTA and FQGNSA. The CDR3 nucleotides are TGTGCCAGCAGCCCAATTGGTGCGAGGAATGGCTACACCTTC. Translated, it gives CASSPIGARNGYTF.

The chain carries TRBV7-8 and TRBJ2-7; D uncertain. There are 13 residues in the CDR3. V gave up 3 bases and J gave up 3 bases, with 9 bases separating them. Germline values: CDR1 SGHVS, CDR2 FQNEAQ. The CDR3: CASSLETRYEQYF. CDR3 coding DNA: TGTGCCAGCAGCTTGGAGACCCGCTACGAGCAGTACTTC.

This CDR3 reads CASLKGDLNTEAFF. CDR3 sequence (DNA): TGTGCCAGTCTGAAAGGAGATTTGAACACTGAAGCTTTCTTT. V gene TRBV19 combines with J gene TRBJ1-1; D uncertain. V was cut by 8 bases and J by 0 bases, with 13 bases left in between. CDR1 is LNHDA and CDR2 is SQIVND in the germline V gene (reference sequence). This CDR3 contains 14 residues.

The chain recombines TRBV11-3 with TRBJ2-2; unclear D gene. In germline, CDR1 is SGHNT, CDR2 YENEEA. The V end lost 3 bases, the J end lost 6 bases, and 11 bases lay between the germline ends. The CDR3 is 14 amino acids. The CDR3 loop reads CASSFLNGSGELFF. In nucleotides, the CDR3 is TGTGCCAGCAGCTTCCTCAACGGTTCCGGGGAGCTGTTTTTT.

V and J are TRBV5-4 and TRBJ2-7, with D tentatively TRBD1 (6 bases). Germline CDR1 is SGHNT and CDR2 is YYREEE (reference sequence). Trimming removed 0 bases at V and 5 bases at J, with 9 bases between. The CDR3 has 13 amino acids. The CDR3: CASSLVGADEQYF. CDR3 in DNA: TGTGCCAGCAGCTTGGTGGGGGCGGACGAGCAGTACTTC.

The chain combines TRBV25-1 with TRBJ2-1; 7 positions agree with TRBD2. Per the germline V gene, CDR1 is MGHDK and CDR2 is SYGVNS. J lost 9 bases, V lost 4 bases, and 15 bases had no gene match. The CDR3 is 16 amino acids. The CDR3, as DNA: TGTGCCAGCAGTGGATCCAGGGTGCGGGAGAGAGGTGAGCAGTTCTTC. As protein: CASSGSRVRERGEQFF.

The CDR3 DNA reads TGTGCCAGCAGCTTAAGTTCCCGGGGGTCCTACAATGAGCAGTTCTTC. Amino acid sequence: CASSLSSRGSYNEQFF. This chain joins TRBV7-9 and TRBJ2-1; a possible D gene is TRBD2 (6 bases). The CDR3 loop spans 16 amino acids. With 2 bases removed from V and 1 base from J, the gap between germline ends came to 12 bases. Germline-derived CDR1 and CDR2 are SEHNR and FQNEAQ (reference sequence).

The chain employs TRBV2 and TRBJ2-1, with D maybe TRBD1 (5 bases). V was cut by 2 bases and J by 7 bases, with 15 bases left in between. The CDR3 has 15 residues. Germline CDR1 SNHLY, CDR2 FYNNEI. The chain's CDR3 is CASSERGSDTNEQFF. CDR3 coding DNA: TGTGCCAGCAGTGAAAGGGGCTCCGACACGAATGAGCAGTTCTTC.